Below are 24 T cell receptor beta chains sequenced from a single sample in a study of shared clonotypes between healthy human individuals. Naive CD8 isolation took CD45RO-negative cells positively selected for CCR7 and excluded terminally differentiated effector memory CD45RA+ cells. Assay used: immunoSEQ multiplex PCR; TCRdb lists only in-frame clones, some missing. The sample shows about 2.2 million clones, roughly 93% of them seen only once. What was sequenced was naive CD8+ T cells from PBMCs. These receptors all stem from a man aged 18 to 29 in good health. Some clones in this sample may be carry-over from other donors' samples.

The chain joins TRBV27 to TRBJ2-7; D call uncertain. The germline CDR1 and CDR2 sequences are MNHEY and SMNVEV (reference sequence). This CDR3 comprises 12 residues. Trimming left V 0 bases short and J 5 bases short, with 5 bases between. CDR3 nucleotides: TGTGCCAGCAGTTTATCCCCCGACGAGCAGTACTTC. This gives the protein CASSLSPDEQYF.

V is TRBV5-1 and J is TRBJ2-7; D is unclear. The length of the CDR3 is 12 residues. The V end lost 1 base, the J end lost 7 bases, and 9 bases lay between the germline ends. CDR1 and CDR2 (germline): SGHRS, YFSETQ. In DNA, the CDR3 is TGCGCCAGCAGCTTGCCCTTTTCGGAGCAGTACTTC. Its protein product is CASSLPFSEQYF.

The genes are TRBV7-9 and TRBJ2-1; TRBD2 aligns across 10 bases. The CDR3 length is 15 residues. Unmatched junction bases numbered 6, after V lost 5 bases and J lost 5 bases. Germline V lookup: CDR1 SEHNR, CDR2 FQNEAQ (reference sequence). In DNA form, the CDR3 reads TGTGCCAGCAGCCAAGGGACTAGCGTTAACAATGAGCAGTTCTTC. It specifies CASSQGTSVNNEQFF.

The rearrangement uses TRBV5-6 and TRBJ1-1; a possible D gene is TRBD1 (6 bases). The ends were cut back, 4 bases at V and 2 bases at J, with 12 bases in the middle. CDR3 length: 14 residues. Germline V CDR1 and CDR2: SGHDT, YYEEEE. The CDR3 here is CASSRNRDNTEAFF. CDR3 DNA sequence: TGTGCCAGCAGCCGCAACAGGGACAACACTGAAGCTTTCTTT.

The J gene is TRBJ2-5, the V gene TRBV15; D unresolved. There are 17 residues in the CDR3. With 0 bases removed from V and 5 bases from J, the gap between germline ends came to 19 bases. The germline CDR1 and CDR2 sequences are LNHNV and YYDKDF (reference sequence). The CDR3 loop is CATSRDYEQLGGETQYF. The CDR3, as DNA: TGTGCCACCAGCAGAGACTACGAACAGCTCGGTGGGGAGACCCAGTACTTC.

The V call is TRBV5-4, the J call TRBJ1-2; D call uncertain. CDR3 length: 15 amino acids. Germline V gene sequence: CDR1 SGHNT, CDR2 YYREEE (reference sequence). V lost 1 base and J 3 bases, leaving 13 bases between the germline ends. CDR3 protein: CASSLLGEDYYGYTF. CDR3 nucleotide sequence: TGTGCCAGCAGCTTGCTGGGTGAGGACTACTATGGCTACACCTTC. Based on the CDR3 plus reference TRBV5-4 and TRBJ1-2, the full variable domain is ETGVTQSPTHLIKTRGQQVTLRCSSQSGHNTVSWYQQALGQGPQFIFQYYREEENGRGNFPPRFSGLQFPNYSSELNVNALELDDSALYLCASSLLGEDYYGYTFGSGTRLTVV.

This sequence joins TRBV9 and TRBJ2-3, with TRBD2 identical over 10 bases. Per germline, CDR1 SGDLS and CDR2 YYNGEE. The CDR3 is made up of 16 amino acids. Trimming cost V 0 bases and J 4 bases; bases outside gene matches: 5. CDR3 sequence: CASSVAGLARADTQYF. CDR3 DNA sequence: TGTGCCAGCAGCGTAGCGGGACTAGCGAGGGCAGATACGCAGTATTTT.

This clone has a single count. The chain employs TRBV5-5 and TRBJ1-1, with unresolved D. The CDR3 is 14 residues long. Trimming removed 4 bases at V and 0 bases at J, with 10 bases between. Germline V gene lookup returns CDR1 SGHKS and CDR2 YYEKEE (reference sequence). CDR3 loop: CASSPRRVNTEAFF. CDR3 sequence (DNA): TGTGCCAGCAGCCCCCGCCGAGTGAACACTGAAGCTTTCTTT.

The chain uses TRBV4-3 and TRBJ2-2, with D perhaps TRBD1 (6 bases). The CDR3 is made up of 14 amino acids. Germline lookup yields CDR1 LGHNA and CDR2 YSLEER. Trimming took 0 bases from V and 9 from J, leaving 11 bases between them. This CDR3 is CASSQDTGYRELFF. Here the CDR3 DNA reads TGCGCCAGCAGCCAAGATACAGGGTATCGGGAGCTGTTTTTT.

DNA for the CDR3: TGTGCCTGGAGTGTACCCGGAATAGGGCGTCCGGTATACGAGCAGTACTTC. Its protein is CAWSVPGIGRPVYEQYF. The chain uses TRBV30 and TRBJ2-7, with unresolved D. The CDR3 loop spans 17 amino acids. Trimming left V 0 bases short and J 4 bases short, with 22 bases between. Looked up from germline, CDR1 is GTSNPN and CDR2 is SVGIG (reference sequence).

As to this clone: This specimen includes other DNA sequences encoding the same CDR3. The CDR3, as DNA: TGTGCCAGCAGCGTAAGAGATAATGAGCAGTTCTTC. Amino acids: CASSVRDNEQFF. The chain combines TRBV9 with TRBJ2-1, with D unclear. From germline, CDR1 is SGDLS and CDR2 YYNGEE. The ends were cut back, 1 base at V and 7 bases at J, with 6 bases in the middle. The CDR3 contains 12 residues.

This sequence joins TRBV5-1 and TRBJ2-7, with D perhaps being TRBD1 or TRBD2 (5 bases each). The CDR3 covers 14 residues. V was pared by 6 bases and J by 5 bases, with 18 bases between. CDR1 and CDR2 from the germline V gene are SGHRS and YFSETQ. The CDR3 DNA is TGCGCCAGCACTTCAGGACCGGGGCGGGACGAGCAGTACTTC. Translating gives CASTSGPGRDEQYF.

The rearrangement joins TRBV25-1 to TRBJ2-3, with D maybe TRBD2 (6 bases). Trimming removed 7 bases at V and 6 bases at J, with 20 bases between. Germline CDR1 and CDR2: MGHDK and SYGVNS. The CDR3 contains 15 residues. The CDR3 region has the DNA TGTGCCAGCAATGGCGCTACTCCGGGAGCGGATACGCAGTATTTT. Translation: CASNGATPGADTQYF.

This clone was picked up one time. The J gene is TRBJ2-7, the V gene TRBV14; 14 bases are shared with TRBD2. The length of the CDR3 is 16 residues. Per the germline V gene, CDR1 is SGHDN and CDR2 is FVKESK. V gave up 4 bases and J gave up 4 bases; unmatched junction bases: 6. The CDR3: CASSPGLAGGEYEQYF. The DNA of the CDR3 is TGTGCCAGCAGCCCCGGACTAGCGGGAGGAGAGTACGAGCAGTACTTC.

This sequence joins TRBV19 and TRBJ1-1; D unresolved. CDR3 size: 13 residues. Trimming stripped 8 bases from V and 5 bases from J, with 15 bases between. The germline V gene has CDR1 LNHDA and CDR2 SQIVND (reference sequence). The CDR3, as DNA: TGTGCCAGTTTGGACTACGGCCGTACTGAAGCTTTCTTT. Its translation is CASLDYGRTEAFF. The variable domain in full, with the rest retrieved from reference TRBV19 and TRBJ1-1, is DGGITQSPKYLFRKEGQNVTLSCEQNLNHDAMYWYRQDPGQGLRLIYYSQIVNDFQKGDIAEGYSVSREKKESFPLTVTSAQKNPTAFYLCASLDYGRTEAFFGQGTRLTVV.

CDR3 DNA: TGTGCCAGCAGTTTACGCCTGACAGGGGGGGTTGAAGCTTTCTTT. Its protein is CASSLRLTGGVEAFF. The gene calls are TRBV28 and TRBJ1-1, with 9 bases that match TRBD1. V shed 2 bases and J 7 bases; nucleotides not matched to a gene: 8. The CDR3 is made up of 15 amino acids. Germline CDR1 reads MDHEN; CDR2 reads SYDVKM. The variable domain in full, completed from reference TRBV28 and TRBJ1-1, reads DVKVTQSSRYLVKRTGEKVFLECVQDMDHENMFWYRQDPGLGLRLIYFSYDVKMKEKGDIPEGYSVSREKKERFSLILESASTNQTSMYLCASSLRLTGGVEAFFGQGTRLTVV.

The chain combines TRBV2 with TRBJ2-2; TRBD1 is a possible D gene (6 bases). The CDR3 totals 17 residues. Per the germline V gene, CDR1 is SNHLY and CDR2 is FYNNEI. V shed 4 bases and J shed 0 bases, with 15 bases lying between them. CDR3 DNA sequence: TGTGCCAGCAGTGCATTTGTATGGGACACGAACACCGGGGAGCTGTTTTTT. This gives the protein CASSAFVWDTNTGELFF.

As for this clone: In the same sample, other DNA sequences code for this CDR3. The CDR3 sequence is CASSVGLGQPQHF. In nucleotides, the CDR3 is TGTGCCAGCAGCGTCGGACTGGGTCAGCCCCAGCATTTT. The chain uses TRBV9 and TRBJ1-5; no definite D call. The CDR3 has 13 residues. V lost 2 bases and J 6 bases, leaving 9 bases between the germline ends. Germline values: CDR1 SGDLS, CDR2 YYNGEE.

This chain links TRBV9 with TRBJ2-5, with 7 bases that match TRBD2. V was clipped by 4 bases and J by 1 base; unmatched bases: 4. This CDR3 comprises 14 residues. CDR1 SGDLS and CDR2 YYNGEE come from the germline V gene. The CDR3 protein is CASSRGGFQETQYF. In DNA form, the CDR3 reads TGTGCCAGCAGCCGCGGGGGTTTCCAAGAGACCCAGTACTTC.

The chain uses TRBV7-9 and TRBJ1-1, with 10 bases lining up with TRBD1. Germline V gives CDR1 SEHNR, CDR2 FQNEAQ (reference sequence). The CDR3 runs to 18 residues. The ends lost 5 bases at V and 0 bases at J; junction bases unmatched: 12. The CDR3 coding sequence is TGTGCCAGCAGCCCGAGGACAGGGGGAAGGGCTTTGAACACTGAAGCTTTCTTT. It codes for CASSPRTGGRALNTEAFF.

The V gene is TRBV27, the J gene TRBJ1-5; D gene unclear. Trimming shortened V by 0 bases and J by 7 bases, and 10 bases separated the two germline ends. Per the germline V gene, CDR1 is MNHEY and CDR2 is SMNVEV (reference sequence). This CDR3 region has 14 residues. Written as DNA, the CDR3 is TGTGCCAGCAGTTTATCCTCCTCCGGGCAGCCCCAGCATTTT. Translation: CASSLSSSGQPQHF.

Comments on this clone: Different DNA sequences within this sample yield the same CDR3. This sequence joins TRBV27 and TRBJ2-3; maybe TRBD2 (6 bases). Germline V gene data show CDR1 as MNHEY and CDR2 as SMNVEV (reference sequence). The CDR3 is 16 amino acids. Deletions cut 5 bases from V and 3 bases from J, with 18 bases between. CDR3 in amino acids: CASSPSWGDYTDTQYF. Written as DNA, the CDR3 is TGTGCCAGCAGTCCCTCGTGGGGGGATTATACAGATACGCAGTATTTT.

The V call is TRBV10-3, the J call TRBJ2-2; D might be TRBD2 (5 bases). Germline V CDR1 and CDR2: ENHRY, SYGVKD. Trimming shortened V by 4 bases and J by 0 bases, and 21 bases separated the two germline ends. CDR3 length: 19 residues. CDR3 sequence: CAISGRNLAPTPNTGELFF. In nucleotides, the CDR3 is TGTGCCATCAGTGGACGAAATCTAGCTCCTACTCCGAACACCGGGGAGCTGTTTTTT.

This chain connects TRBV6-5 to TRBJ1-2; D is unresolved. The CDR3 covers 12 residues. Per germline, CDR1 MNHEY and CDR2 SVGAGI. The ends were cut back, 5 bases at V and 5 bases at J, with 9 bases in the middle. CDR3 in amino acids: CASSPDQYGYTF. The CDR3 DNA follows: TGTGCCAGCAGTCCGGACCAGTATGGCTACACCTTC.